The 6 T cell receptor beta chains below all came from one sample that was sequenced in a study of blood T cell repertoires in COVID-19. Profiling relied on immunoSEQ multiplex PCR, and the TCRdb table lists in-frame clones only, not all of them. This sample carries 95,000 to 150,000 clones, approximately 80% of them seen once, and the ten largest clones take approximately 5%. The sample comprised peripheral blood. The receptors originated from a woman aged 70 to 79 with acute or convalescent COVID-19.

The V gene is TRBV11-3, the J gene TRBJ2-1, with D possibly matching TRBD1 (5 bases). CDR1 SGHNT and CDR2 YENEEA come from the germline V gene. V gave up 5 bases and J gave up 4 bases, with 15 bases separating them. CDR3 length equals 15 residues. DNA of the CDR3: TGTGCCAGCAGCCTCCGGTCAGGGATTTACAATGAGCAGTTCTTC. Translating it yields CASSLRSGIYNEQFF.

The gene calls are TRBV5-1 and TRBJ1-2, with D unclear. Germline V gene lookup returns CDR1 SGHRS and CDR2 YFSETQ. Trimming cost V 0 bases and J 3 bases, with 9 bases left between them. CDR3 length equals 14 residues. CDR3 in DNA: TGCGCCAGCAGCTTGGATGGAACAGACTATGGCTACACCTTC. This gives the protein CASSLDGTDYGYTF.

This clone was seen once. The genes are TRBV21-1 and TRBJ2-3; the D call of TRBD1 is as the table states it, not checked on the DNA. TRBV21-1 corresponds to a pseudogene. The CDR3 length is 19 residues. CDR3 in amino acids: CASSKFGQGGGPSTDTQYF. In DNA, the CDR3 is TGTGCCAGCAGCAAATTCGGACAGGGAGGGGGTCCTAGCACAGATACGCAGTATTTT.

V usage is TRBV15 and J usage is TRBJ2-3; TRBD2 aligns across 13 bases. CDR3 size: 18 residues. Germline V lookup: CDR1 LNHNV, CDR2 YYDKDF (reference sequence). V lost 0 bases to trimming and J lost 6 bases; unmatched junction nucleotides: 9. The CDR3 here is CATSRDWLLAGGSDTQYF. CDR3 DNA: TGTGCCACCAGCAGAGATTGGCTACTAGCGGGGGGGTCCGATACGCAGTATTTT.

This chain joins TRBV6-5 and TRBJ1-6; maybe TRBD1 (5 bases). V lost 8 bases to trimming and J lost 5 bases, with 13 bases between them. CDR3 length: 14 amino acids. Germline-derived CDR1 and CDR2 are MNHEY and SVGAGI. In DNA, the CDR3 is TGTGCCAGCCAGGGAACGCCCGATAATTCACCCCTCCACTTT. Residues: CASQGTPDNSPLHF.

The chain couples TRBV27 to TRBJ1-5; TRBD1 matches at 7 bases. V shed 6 bases, J shed 10 bases, and the junction held 9 bases outside the gene matches. CDR1 is MNHEY, CDR2 SMNVEV, per germline (reference sequence). This CDR3 region has 13 residues. CDR3 in DNA: TGTGCCAGCAGCACCGGCAGGGACAGACCCCAGCATTTT. Encoded protein: CASSTGRDRPQHF.